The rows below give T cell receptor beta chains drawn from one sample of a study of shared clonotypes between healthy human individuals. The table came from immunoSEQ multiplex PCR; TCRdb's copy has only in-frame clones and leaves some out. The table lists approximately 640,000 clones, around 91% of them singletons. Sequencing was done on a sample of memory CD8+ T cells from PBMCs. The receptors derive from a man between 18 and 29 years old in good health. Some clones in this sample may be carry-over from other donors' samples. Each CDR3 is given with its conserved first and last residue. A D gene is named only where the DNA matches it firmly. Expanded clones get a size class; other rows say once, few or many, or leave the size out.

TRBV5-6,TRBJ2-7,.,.,CASSRGVSYEQYF,TGTGCCAGCAGCCGGGGTGTTTCCTACGAGCAGTACTTC
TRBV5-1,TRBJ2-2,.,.,CASSWGTATGELFF,TGCGCCAGCAGCTGGGGGACTGCCACCGGGGAGCTGTTTTTT
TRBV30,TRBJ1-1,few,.,CAWSVLTEAFF,TGTGCCTGGAGTGTACTTACAGAAGCTTTCTTT
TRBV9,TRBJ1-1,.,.,CASSVPRNTEAFF,TGTGCCAGCAGCGTCCCCAGGAACACTGAAGCTTTCTTT
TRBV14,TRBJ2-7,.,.,CASSQEGGQIEQYF,TGTGCCAGCAGCCAAGAGGGGGGGCAGATCGAGCAGTACTTC
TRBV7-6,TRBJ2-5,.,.,CASSLAPGGGPGQETQYF,TGTGCCAGCAGCTTAGCCCCAGGGGGGGGTCCTGGTCAAGAGACCCAGTACTTC
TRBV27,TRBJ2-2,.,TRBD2,CASRPEAGITGELFF,TGTGCCAGCAGGCCGGAAGCGGGGATCACCGGGGAGCTGTTTTTT
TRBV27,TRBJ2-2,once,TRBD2,CASSPSSLAGEISGELFF,TGTGCCAGCAGCCCCTCCTCCCTAGCGGGAGAGATTTCCGGGGAGCTGTTTTTT
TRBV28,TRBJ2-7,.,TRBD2,CASSLLAGGGPYEQYF,TGTGCCAGCAGTTTATTAGCGGGAGGGGGGCCCTACGAGCAGTACTTC
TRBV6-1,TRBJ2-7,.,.,CASREGGETYEQYF,TGTGCCAGCAGGGAGGGGGGGGAGACCTACGAGCAGTACTTC
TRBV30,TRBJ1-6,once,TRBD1,CAWAGQDQHSPLHF,TGTGCCTGGGCTGGACAGGATCAGCATTCACCCCTCCACTTT
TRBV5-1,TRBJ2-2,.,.,CASSLSASNTGELFF,TGCGCCAGCAGCTTGTCAGCAAGCAACACCGGGGAGCTGTTTTTT
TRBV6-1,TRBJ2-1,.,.,CASSEGQGEFF,TGTGCCAGCAGTGAGGGCCAAGGGGAGTTCTTC
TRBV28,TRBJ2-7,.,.,CASSSLTGIGEQYF,TGTGCCAGCAGTTCCCTAACAGGGATCGGCGAGCAGTACTTC
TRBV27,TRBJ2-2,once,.,CASSSSYTGELFF,TGTGCCAGCAGTTCCTCCTACACCGGGGAGCTGTTTTTT
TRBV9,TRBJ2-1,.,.,CASSVEGSLYNEQFF,TGTGCCAGCAGCGTAGAAGGTAGTCTATATAATGAGCAGTTCTTC
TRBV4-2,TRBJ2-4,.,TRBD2,CASSQDLASGRVAKNIQYF,TGTGCCAGCAGCCAAGATCTGGCTAGCGGGAGAGTAGCCAAAAACATTCAGTACTTC
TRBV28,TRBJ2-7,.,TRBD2,CASKRWGTSGTYEQYF,TGTGCCAGCAAACGATGGGGGACTAGCGGGACCTACGAGCAGTACTTC
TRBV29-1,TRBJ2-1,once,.,CSVLLAGFRGNEQFF,TGCAGCGTTCTTCTCGCGGGTTTCCGTGGAAATGAGCAGTTCTTC
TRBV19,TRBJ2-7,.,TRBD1,CASSTSGGPYSYEQYF,TGTGCCAGTAGTACCTCAGGGGGCCCGTACTCCTACGAGCAGTACTTC
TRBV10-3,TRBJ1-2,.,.,CAISESGNYGYTF,TGTGCCATCAGTGAGTCGGGTAACTATGGCTACACCTTC
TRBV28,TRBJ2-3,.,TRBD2,CASSLLAEFTSTDTQYF,TGTGCCAGCAGTTTACTAGCGGAGTTTACTAGCACAGATACGCAGTATTTT
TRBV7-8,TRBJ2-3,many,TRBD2,CASPGGKELLDTQYF,TGTGCCAGCCCCGGGGGGAAGGAGTTGCTCGATACGCAGTATTTT
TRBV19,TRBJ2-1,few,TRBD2,CASRRIAGGPNEQFF,TGTGCCAGTAGGAGAATAGCGGGAGGGCCGAATGAGCAGTTCTTC
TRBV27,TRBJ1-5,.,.,CASSSPSTDSNQPQHF,TGTGCCAGCAGTTCGCCTTCAACCGATAGCAATCAGCCCCAGCATTTT